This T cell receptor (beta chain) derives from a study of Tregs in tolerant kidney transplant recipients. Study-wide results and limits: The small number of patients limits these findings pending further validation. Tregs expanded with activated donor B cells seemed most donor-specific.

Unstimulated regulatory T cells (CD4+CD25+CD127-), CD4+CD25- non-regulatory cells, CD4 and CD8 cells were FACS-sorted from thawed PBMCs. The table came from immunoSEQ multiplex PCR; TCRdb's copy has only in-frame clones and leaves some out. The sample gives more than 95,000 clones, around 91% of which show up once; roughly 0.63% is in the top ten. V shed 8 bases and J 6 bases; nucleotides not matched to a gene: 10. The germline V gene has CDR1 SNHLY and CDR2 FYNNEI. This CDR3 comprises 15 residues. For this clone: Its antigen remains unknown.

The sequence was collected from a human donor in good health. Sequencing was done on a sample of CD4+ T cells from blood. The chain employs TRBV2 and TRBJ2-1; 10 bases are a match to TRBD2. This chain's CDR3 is CASARIAGGSNEQFF. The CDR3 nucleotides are TGTGCCAGCGCAAGAATAGCGGGAGGAAGCAATGAGCAGTTCTTC.